This T cell receptor (beta chain) was sequenced during a study of graft-versus-host responses after intestinal transplantation (dated by TCRdb to 2020 to 2022). Notes on the research overall: The transplants that recipients got were multivisceral, liver-intestinal, or isolated intestinal. Rather than being sequenced by the commercial service, samples from a few later patients were sequenced in-house on an Illumina MiSeq and processed with MiXCR. Every recipient was given anti-thymocyte globulin induction, followed by about 3 years of maintenance tacrolimus and steroids. The cohort enrolled some 23 intestinal transplant recipients, one of whom was a retransplant, and a few patients without pretransplant specimens were excluded. After intestinal transplantation, graft-versus-host and host-versus-graft alloreactive T cell clones were followed in the graft, circulation and bone marrow using bulk TCR-beta CDR3 sequencing. Donor T cell macrochimerism was defined as a peak of at least 4% donor T cells among recipient peripheral blood mononuclear cells. To identify alloreactive clones, pre-transplant mixed lymphocyte reaction products were sequenced and then compared with unstimulated pre-transplant donor and recipient T cells.

Overall study results and their limits: The relatively low number and heterogeneity of intestinal transplant patients limited the conclusions. High GvH to HvG T cell clonal ratios were observed in the allografts of patients with donor T cell macrochimerism. GvH clones were detected in recipient bone marrow, and some appeared earlier in ileal mucosa or blood, consistent with an intestinal mucosal origin. Early after transplant, peak levels of circulating GvH clones were found to be associated with declines in HvG clones.

In regard to this clone: Its antigen remains undetermined. No per-base quality is available; no much larger clone lies one base away.

Taken from the germline V gene (reference sequence), the CDR1 and CDR2 loops are SEHNR and FQNEAQ. From the cysteine up to the phenylalanine, the CDR3 has a length of 17 residues. The CDR3 DNA has 51 bases and is translated from base 1. Trimming takes 7 bases off V and 2 bases off J; junction bases not matched to a gene: 15. Blood samples were collected up to 4 times in the first month after transplant and then at least monthly when available. Library generation was performed with the immunoSEQ multiplex PCR assay. High-throughput TCR-beta CDR3 sequencing of genomic DNA from most patients was performed by Adaptive Biotechnologies. The authors processed their data as follows. Adaptive's ImmunoSEQ software was the source of the TCR sequencing data for 18 patients, while a few other patients were processed with MiXCR and VDJtools. CDR3 nucleotide sequences shared by donor and recipient were removed because the origin of these sequences could not be assigned. Alloreactive clones required at least 2-fold expansion over unstimulated cells and minimum CFSE-low frequency of 0.002% (template counts) or 0.001% (read counts). Mappable clones were those detected in sequenced pre-transplant spleen, lymph node, or MLR CFSE-low populations of the donor or recipient. Cumulative frequency of alloreactive clones was calculated as a percentage of all sequences weighted by copy number. The clones in this table, taken by TCRdb from immuneACCESS, are in-frame only. Not every clone is retained; where verified, under half of the shortfall comes from an unresolved V gene, and the cause of the rest is unknown. V and J calls and clone size are copied from that table; D and trimming were computed from the DNA. The sample includes some 7,100 clones, with approximately 98% observed a single time. Less than 0.25% of the sample goes to the ten largest clones.

The clonotype originates from a human patient who received an intestinal transplant, so some T cells may come from the graft donor. The V gene is TRBV7-9 and the J gene is TRBJ2-7; TRBD1 fits 9 bases in the junction. The sequences come from PBMCs, collected 23 days after intestinal transplant. The CDR3 sequence is CASIWDRVHPAPYEQYF. The nucleotides read TGTGCCAGCATATGGGACAGGGTTCATCCAGCCCCCTACGAGCAGTACTTC. The full variable domain, with segments outside the CDR3 supplied by the reference TRBV7-9 and TRBJ2-7 proteins, appears as DTGVSQNPRHKITKRGQNVTFRCDPISEHNRLYWYRQTLGQGPEFLTYFQNEAQLEKSRLLSDRFSAERPKGSFSTLEIQRTEQGDSAMYLCASIWDRVHPAPYEQYFGPGTRLTVT.